This T cell receptor beta chain was recovered during a study of blood T cell repertoires in COVID-19. Original handling: Nucleated cell counts were estimated from reference gene primer amplification. TCRdb keeps only in-frame clones here, not all; method: immunoSEQ multiplex PCR. The D gene and trimming were derived from the DNA, and the V and J assignments and clone size from that table. The sample has 200,000 to 250,000 clones, around 90% seen once. The germline CDR1 and CDR2 sequences are KGHDR and SFDVKD. V lost 0 bases, J lost 8 bases, and 3 bases stayed unmatched. This CDR3 is 14 amino acids long.

The chain has TRBV24-1 and TRBJ2-1, with 7 bases identical to TRBD1. The sequencing sample was made of peripheral blood. This TCR was sampled from a man aged 18 to 30 with active or convalescent COVID-19. As DNA, the CDR3 is TGTGCCACCAGTGATTTGCCCACAGGGGATGAGCAGTTCTTC. Translated: CATSDLPTGDEQFF.